This T cell receptor (beta chain) emerged from a study of spatial heterogeneity in lung cancer. Every cDNA TCR molecule received its own unique molecular identifier. TCRdb reanalysed the 5' RACE reads using MiXCR and keeps one entry per CDR3 protein. The sample has roughly 16,000 distinct CDR3 sequences, 6.2% seen once; the top ten hold 5.5% to 8%. The sample's time point: sample taken at primary tumor resection. This clonotype was seen at least ten times. No antigen is known for it. A library made for alpha chains picked up this beta chain off target, so its size means little. Notes on the study in general: Tumor mutation counts were tracked by expanded intratumoral alpha and beta TCR counts.

The sequence derives from a male donor with early-stage non-small cell lung cancer. Sequences were derived from lung tumor tissue, sampled at surgery.

The CDR3 sequence: CASSLEGAPGTEAFF. The DNA of the CDR3 is TGTGCCAGCAGCTTAGAGGGGGCGCCCGGCACTGAAGCTTTCTTT. The chain couples TRBV11-2 to TRBJ1-1; D is perhaps TRBD1 (6 bases). This CDR3 has 15 amino acids. The germline CDR1 and CDR2 sequences are SGHAT and FQNNGV. Trimming removed 0 bases at V and 4 bases at J, with 12 bases between.